Each of the 10 T cell receptor beta chains below was sequenced from the same sample in a study of control samples from healthy donors and cancer patients. TCRdb keeps only in-frame clones here, not all; method: immunoSEQ multiplex PCR. This table has about 130,000 clones, about nine tenths appearing once. The sequencing input was blood. The receptors were gathered from a woman aged 45-60 years in good health.

J is TRBJ1-2 and V is TRBV3-1 (or the pseudogene TRBV3-2); D unresolved. Between the trimmed V and J ends, which lost 2 bases and 11 bases, there was a span of 12 bases. Germline values: CDR1 LGHDT, CDR2 YNNKEL (reference sequence). The CDR3 is 12 residues long. The CDR3 DNA reads as TGTGCCAGCAGCCAACCCCCCTTCGCATACACCTTC. Protein sequence: CASSQPPFAYTF.

V gene TRBV3-1 (or the pseudogene TRBV3-2) combines with J gene TRBJ1-4; D remains ambiguous. V lost 2 bases, J lost 13 bases, and 14 bases lay in between. CDR1 is LGHDT, CDR2 YNNKEL, per germline (reference sequence). The CDR3 has 13 amino acids. In DNA form, the CDR3 reads TGTGCCAGCAGCCAACATTTGTCGGTTGGACTGTTTTTT. It translates to CASSQHLSVGLFF.

This clone was seen a single time. An end of the junction differs from the germline gene, which may be a read error. The genes are TRBV19 and TRBJ1-4, with 10 positions matching TRBD1. In germline, CDR1 is LNHDA, CDR2 SQIVND (reference sequence). This CDR3 has 13 residues. In DNA form, the CDR3 reads TGTGCCACCCGGGACAGGGGTAATGAAAAACTGCTTTTT. Its translation is CATRDRGNEKLLF.

This rearrangement joins TRBV10-3 to TRBJ1-5; no clear D gene. CDR1 and CDR2 from the germline V gene are ENHRY and SYGVKD. Trimming cost V 3 bases and J 6 bases, with 6 bases left between them. This CDR3 has 12 amino acids. CDR3 in DNA: TGTGCCATCAGTGAATTGGGTCAGCCCCAGCATTTT. Translated, it gives CAISELGQPQHF.

The chain links TRBV19 to TRBJ1-1; 8 bases line up with TRBD1. Trimming removed 4 bases from V and 2 bases from J; junction bases left unmatched: 3. The CDR3 is made up of 14 amino acids. The germline gives CDR1 LNHDA, CDR2 SQIVND (reference sequence). The CDR3 nucleotides are TGTGCCAGTAGTAACGGACAGGGAAACACTGAAGCTTTCTTT. Protein: CASSNGQGNTEAFF.

The chain links TRBV30 to TRBJ1-5; D gene ambiguous. Germline values: CDR1 GTSNPN, CDR2 SVGIG (reference sequence). This CDR3 contains 15 residues. The V end was cut by 0 bases, the J end by 3 bases, with 12 bases between. CDR3 DNA: TGTGCCTGGAGTGTACGAGCGGGAGTCAATCAGCCCCAGCATTTT. Translation gives CAWSVRAGVNQPQHF. The whole variable domain, remainder taken from reference TRBV30 and TRBJ1-5, is SQTIHQWPATLVQPVGSPLSLECTVEGTSNPNLYWYRQAAGRGLQLLFYSVGIGQISSEVPQNLSASRPQDRQFILSSKKLLLSDSGFYLCAWSVRAGVNQPQHFGDGTRLSIL.

This clone was picked up a small number of times. The rearrangement links TRBV14 to TRBJ2-7; 7 bases match TRBD2. V was pared by 5 bases and J by 4 bases, with 2 bases of the junction left unmatched. Germline V gene sequence: CDR1 SGHDN, CDR2 FVKESK. CDR3 length: 12 residues. CDR3 sequence reads: CASSASGYEQYF. DNA of the CDR3: TGTGCCAGCAGCGCTAGCGGTTACGAGCAGTACTTC. The full variable domain, its missing parts supplied by reference TRBV14 and TRBJ2-7, is EAGVTQFPSHSVIEKGQTVTLRCDPISGHDNLYWYRRVMGKEIKFLLHFVKESKQDESGMPNNRFLAERTGGTYSTLKVQPAELEDSGVYFCASSASGYEQYFGPGTRLTVT.

The rearrangement joins TRBV19 to TRBJ1-5; the match to TRBD1 covers 7 bases. The V gene's germline CDR1 is LNHDA and CDR2 SQIVND (reference sequence). Losses at the gene ends were 4 bases for V and 2 bases for J; bases not matched to a gene: 11. CDR3 length: 17 residues. CDR3 sequence (DNA): TGTGCCAGTAGTACCATGCCAGCGGGGACAGGCAATCAGCCCCAGCATTTT. It is translated as CASSTMPAGTGNQPQHF. Combining the CDR3 with reference TRBV19 and TRBJ1-5 gives the whole variable domain DGGITQSPKYLFRKEGQNVTLSCEQNLNHDAMYWYRQDPGQGLRLIYYSQIVNDFQKGDIAEGYSVSREKKESFPLTVTSAQKNPTAFYLCASSTMPAGTGNQPQHFGDGTRLSIL.

The chain has TRBV5-1 and TRBJ2-1; maybe TRBD2 (5 bases). Trimming pared 3 bases from V and 5 bases from J, leaving 21 bases between. This CDR3 contains 17 residues. The germline CDR1 and CDR2 sequences are SGHRS and YFSETQ. This chain's CDR3 is CASSWPPPGMAHNEQFF. CDR3 sequence (DNA): TGCGCCAGCAGCTGGCCTCCGCCGGGGATGGCACACAATGAGCAGTTCTTC.

This chain joins TRBV11-2 and TRBJ2-6; D remains ambiguous. Per the germline V gene, CDR1 is SGHAT and CDR2 is FQNNGV. This CDR3 has 16 residues. V was cut by 4 bases and J by 0 bases, with 10 bases left in between. The CDR3 loop is CASSSPKGSGANVLTF. DNA of the CDR3: TGTGCCAGCAGCTCACCTAAGGGCTCTGGGGCCAACGTCCTGACTTTC. The whole variable domain, remainder taken from reference TRBV11-2 and TRBJ2-6, is EAGVAQSPRYKIIEKRQSVAFWCNPISGHATLYWYQQILGQGPKLLIQFQNNGVVDDSQLPKDRFSAERLKGVDSTLKIQPAKLEDSAVYLCASSSPKGSGANVLTFGAGSRLTVL.